This TCR beta chain comes out of a study of blood T cell repertoires in COVID-19. The CDR3 contains 15 residues. Germline V gene data show CDR1 as SQVTM and CDR2 as ANQGSEA. V lost 4 bases, J lost 2 bases, and 6 bases stayed unmatched. Clones were read by immunoSEQ multiplex PCR, and TCRdb kept only the in-frame ones, dropping some. Of 410,000 or so clones in the sample, about 91% are singletons; the top ten hold roughly 1.5%. This TCR was sampled from a woman aged 40 to 49 with COVID-19, enrolled during active disease. The rearrangement uses TRBV29-1 and TRBJ1-2, with 11 bases aligning to TRBD1. Sequenced sample: peripheral blood. This CDR3 is CSVVGTGGRNYGYTF. Here the CDR3 DNA reads TGCAGCGTTGTTGGGACAGGGGGTAGGAACTATGGCTACACCTTC. Using reference TRBV29-1 and TRBJ1-2 for the parts outside the CDR3, the full variable domain is SAVISQKPSRDICQRGTSLTIQCQVDSQVTMMFWYRQQPGQSLTLIATANQGSEATYESGFVIDKFPISRPNLTFSTLTVSNMSPEDSSIYLCSVVGTGGRNYGYTFGSGTRLTVV.